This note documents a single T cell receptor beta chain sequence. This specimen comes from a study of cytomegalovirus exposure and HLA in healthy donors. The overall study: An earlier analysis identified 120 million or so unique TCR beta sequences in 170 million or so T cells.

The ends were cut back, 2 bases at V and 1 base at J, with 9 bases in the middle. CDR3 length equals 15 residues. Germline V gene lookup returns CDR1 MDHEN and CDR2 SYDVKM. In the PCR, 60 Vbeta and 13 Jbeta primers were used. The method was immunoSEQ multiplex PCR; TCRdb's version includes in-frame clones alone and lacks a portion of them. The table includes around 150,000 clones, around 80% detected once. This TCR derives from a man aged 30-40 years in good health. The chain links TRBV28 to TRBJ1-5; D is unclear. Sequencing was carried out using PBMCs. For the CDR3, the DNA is TGTGCCAGCAGTTTACTCGGGGTAAGCAATCAGCCCCAGCATTTT. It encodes CASSLLGVSNQPQHF.